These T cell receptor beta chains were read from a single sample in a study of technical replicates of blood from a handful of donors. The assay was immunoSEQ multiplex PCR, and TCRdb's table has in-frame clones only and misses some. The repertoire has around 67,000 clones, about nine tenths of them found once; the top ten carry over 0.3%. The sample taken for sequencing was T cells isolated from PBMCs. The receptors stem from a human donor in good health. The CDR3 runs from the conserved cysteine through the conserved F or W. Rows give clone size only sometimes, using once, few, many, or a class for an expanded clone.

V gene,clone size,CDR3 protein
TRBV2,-,CASSDRGKGTNEKLFF
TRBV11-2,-,CASSLSVGRTDTQYF
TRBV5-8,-,CASSLAGGNTEAFF
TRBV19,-,CASSWTEDYEQYF
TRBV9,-,CASSWKVAGSSYEQYF
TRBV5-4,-,CASSLERGRDYEQYF
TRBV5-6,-,CASSSWTGEGYTF
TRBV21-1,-,CASSKRQGKGKRPNTEAFF
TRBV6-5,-,CASSPFPGQGMGSF
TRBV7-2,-,CASSPPVLNTIYF
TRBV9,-,CASIPGGSSDEQFF
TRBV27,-,CASSYDRGYEQYF
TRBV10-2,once,CASSGTSGTSGNSYEQYF
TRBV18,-,CASSQQGGNQPQHF
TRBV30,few,CAWTRVQAQETQYF
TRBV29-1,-,CSAEAGQRSETQYF
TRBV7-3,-,CASSPTSEPYNEQFF
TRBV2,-,CASSETNTQYF
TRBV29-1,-,CSVEEQGLYEQYF
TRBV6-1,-,CASSEYRGVVTEAFF
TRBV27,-,CASSPSTGEIVEILFF
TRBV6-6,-,CASSWTATNEKLFF
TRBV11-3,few,CASSPDRGRADTQYF
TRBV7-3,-,CASSAQTSGRHEQFF
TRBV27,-,CASSMGTAYGYTF
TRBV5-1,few,CASSLDRVMNTEAFF
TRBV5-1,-,CASSLVPTGGGNEKLFF
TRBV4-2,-,CASSLRGWTEAFF
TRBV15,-,CATSGRQEGDTEAFF
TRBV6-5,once,CASSSQTGGGNTEAFF
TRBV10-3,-,CAISSGGSGNIQYF
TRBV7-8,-,CASSLEIARYSPYEQYF
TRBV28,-,CASTTGGLGTQYF
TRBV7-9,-,CASSLDGTGLQPQHF
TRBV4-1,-,CASSQEHPATNEKLFF
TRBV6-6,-,CASSYGSGASTDTQYF
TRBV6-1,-,CASTPENEQYF
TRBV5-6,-,CASSGSYEQYF